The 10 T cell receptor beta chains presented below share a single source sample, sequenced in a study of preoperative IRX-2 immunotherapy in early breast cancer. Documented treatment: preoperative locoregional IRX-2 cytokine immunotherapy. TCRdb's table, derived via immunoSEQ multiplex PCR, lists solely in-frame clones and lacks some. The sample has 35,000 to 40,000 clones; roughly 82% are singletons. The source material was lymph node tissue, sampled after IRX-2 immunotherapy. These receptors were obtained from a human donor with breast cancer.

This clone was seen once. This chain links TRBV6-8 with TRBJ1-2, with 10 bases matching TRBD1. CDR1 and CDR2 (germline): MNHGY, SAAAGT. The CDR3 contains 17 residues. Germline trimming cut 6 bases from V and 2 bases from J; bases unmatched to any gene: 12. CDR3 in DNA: TGTGCCAGCAGGTCCGACAGGGGGCGAATCGAGAACTATGGCTACACCTTC. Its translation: CASRSDRGRIENYGYTF.

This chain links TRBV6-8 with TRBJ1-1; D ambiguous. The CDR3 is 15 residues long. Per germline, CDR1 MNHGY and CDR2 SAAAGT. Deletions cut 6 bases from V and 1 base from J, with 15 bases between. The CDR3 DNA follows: TGTGCCAGCAGGCCGACTTCACGGACGAACACTGAAGCTTTCTTT. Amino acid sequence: CASRPTSRTNTEAFF.

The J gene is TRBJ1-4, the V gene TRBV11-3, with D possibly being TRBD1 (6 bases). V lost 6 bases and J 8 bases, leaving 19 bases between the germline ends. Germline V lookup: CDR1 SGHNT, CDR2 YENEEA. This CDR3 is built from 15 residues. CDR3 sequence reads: CASRGYREGEEKLFF. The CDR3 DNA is TGTGCCAGCAGAGGATACAGGGAGGGTGAGGAAAAACTGTTTTTT. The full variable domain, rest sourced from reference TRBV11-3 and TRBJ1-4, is EAGVVQSPRYKIIEKKQPVAFWCNPISGHNTLYWYLQNLGQGPELLIRYENEEAVDDSQLPKDRFSAERLKGVDSTLKIQPAELGDSAVYLCASRGYREGEEKLFFGSGTQLSVL.

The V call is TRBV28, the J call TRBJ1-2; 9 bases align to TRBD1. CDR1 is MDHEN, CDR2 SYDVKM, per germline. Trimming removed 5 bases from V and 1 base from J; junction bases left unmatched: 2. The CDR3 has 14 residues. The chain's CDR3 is CASSGQGYNYGYTF. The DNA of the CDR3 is TGTGCCAGCAGTGGACAGGGGTATAACTATGGCTACACCTTC.

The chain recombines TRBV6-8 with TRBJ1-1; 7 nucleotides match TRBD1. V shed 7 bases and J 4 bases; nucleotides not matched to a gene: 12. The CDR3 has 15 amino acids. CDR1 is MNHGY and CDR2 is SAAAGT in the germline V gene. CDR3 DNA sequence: TGTGCCAGCACACTGAGGCAGACAGGGTCCACTGAAGCTTTCTTT. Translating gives CASTLRQTGSTEAFF.

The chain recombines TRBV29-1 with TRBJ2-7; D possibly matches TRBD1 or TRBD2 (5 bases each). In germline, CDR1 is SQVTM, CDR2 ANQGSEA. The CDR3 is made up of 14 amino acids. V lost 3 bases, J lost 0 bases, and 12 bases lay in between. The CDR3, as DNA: TGCAGCGTTGACTCCTCCGGGGCCTCCTACGAGCAGTACTTC. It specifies CSVDSSGASYEQYF.

The CDR3 coding sequence is TGTGCCAGTAGACCCGAATTGTGGGACAGATCTAACTATGGCTACACCTTC. As protein: CASRPELWDRSNYGYTF. V gene TRBV19 combines with J gene TRBJ1-2; 7 bases are a match to TRBD1. The CDR3 runs to 17 residues. V lost 6 bases to trimming and J lost 0 bases; unmatched junction nucleotides: 13. Germline CDR1 and CDR2: LNHDA and SQIVND (reference sequence).

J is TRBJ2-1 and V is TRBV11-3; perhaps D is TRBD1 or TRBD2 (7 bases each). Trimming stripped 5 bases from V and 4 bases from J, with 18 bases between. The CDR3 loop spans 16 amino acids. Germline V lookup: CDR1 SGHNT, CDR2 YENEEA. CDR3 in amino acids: CASSPPGGGRYNEQFF. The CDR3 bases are TGTGCCAGCAGCCCTCCAGGGGGGGGAAGATACAATGAGCAGTTCTTC.

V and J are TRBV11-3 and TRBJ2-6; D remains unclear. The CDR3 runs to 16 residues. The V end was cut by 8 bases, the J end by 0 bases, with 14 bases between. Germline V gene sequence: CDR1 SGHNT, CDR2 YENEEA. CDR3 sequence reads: CASRASPSSGANVLTF. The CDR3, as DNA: TGTGCCAGCCGGGCCAGCCCTTCCTCTGGGGCCAACGTCCTGACTTTC.

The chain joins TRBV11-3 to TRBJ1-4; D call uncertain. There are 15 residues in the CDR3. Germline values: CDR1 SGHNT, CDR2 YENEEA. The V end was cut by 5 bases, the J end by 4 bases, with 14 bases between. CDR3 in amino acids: CASSDPMGFNEKLFF. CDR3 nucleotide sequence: TGTGCCAGCAGCGACCCGATGGGGTTTAATGAAAAACTGTTTTTT.